These T cell receptor beta chains were read from a single sample in a study of a mutant IDH1 vaccine in newly diagnosed glioma. Clones were sequenced by immunoSEQ multiplex PCR, and TCRdb holds only the in-frame ones, with some missing. This repertoire shows 10,000 to 15,000 clones, roughly four fifths found once; its top ten account for 4% to 5%. The antigens for these receptors are not known. Sequences were derived from PBMCs, sampled from a glioma patient whose treatment included an IDH1 peptide vaccine. These receptors all stem from a woman aged 40 to 50 with glioma. CDR3s include the opening cysteine and the closing phenylalanine or tryptophan. The D gene is left open where the match is weak. Where a row states a size, it is once, few, many or the class of an expanded clone; other rows omit it.

D | J | size | V | CDR3 | DNA
TRBD1 | TRBJ2-7 | few | TRBV7-9 | CASSSLTGVHEQYF | TGTGCCAGCAGCTCACTGACAGGGGTCCACGAGCAGTACTTC
- | TRBJ2-7 | - | TRBV4-2 | CASSQVRTEGAYEQYF | TGTGCCAGCAGCCAAGTGAGGACAGAGGGGGCCTACGAGCAGTACTTC
- | TRBJ2-7 | - | TRBV7-9 | CASSPRQPYEQYF | TGTGCCAGCAGCCCGAGACAGCCCTACGAGCAGTACTTC
TRBD1 | TRBJ1-1 | once | TRBV6-5 | CASRPTGGSEAFF | TGTGCCAGCAGACCTACAGGGGGCTCTGAAGCTTTCTTT
- | TRBJ2-7 | - | TRBV29-1 | CSVEEGYEQYF | TGCAGCGTTGAGGAGGGGTACGAGCAGTACTTC
- | TRBJ2-5 | - | TRBV25-1 | CASSELREGGGRETQYF | TGTGCCAGCAGTGAATTGAGGGAAGGGGGGGGAAGAGAGACCCAGTACTTC
- | TRBJ2-7 | - | TRBV2 | CASSGSDRSYEQYF | TGTGCCAGCAGTGGGTCTGACAGGTCCTACGAGCAGTACTTC
- | TRBJ2-3 | - | TRBV9 | CASSVGRDTQYF | TGTGCCAGCAGCGTAGGTAGAGATACGCAGTATTTT
- | TRBJ1-6 | - | TRBV5-4 | CASSQRTPDNSPLHF | TGTGCCAGCAGCCAAAGGACACCCGATAATTCACCCCTCCACTTT
- | TRBJ2-7 | - | TRBV5-4 | CASKGDSYEQYF | TGTGCCAGCAAGGGAGATTCCTACGAGCAGTACTTC
- | TRBJ2-6 | - | TRBV6-1 | CASAAISGANVLTF | TGTGCCAGCGCAGCGATCTCTGGGGCCAACGTCCTGACTTTC
- | TRBJ2-2 | - | TRBV4-3 | CASSQKGLSDSGELFF | TGCGCCAGCAGCCAAAAGGGGCTTAGCGACTCCGGGGAGCTGTTTTTT
TRBD1 | TRBJ1-3 | - | TRBV4-1 | CASSPRGTSGNTIYF | TGCGCCAGTAGCCCCAGGGGGACGTCAGGAAACACCATATATTTT
TRBD1 | TRBJ2-7 | - | TRBV13 | CASSYSTGGRYF | TGTGCCAGCAGCTACTCAACAGGGGGCCGGTACTTC
- | TRBJ2-4 | - | TRBV7-6 | CASSLGQGVDIQYF | TGTGCCAGCAGCTTAGGGCAGGGAGTGGACATTCAGTACTTC
- | TRBJ1-1 | few | TRBV2 | CASIRGGSTEAFF | TGTGCCAGCATACGCGGGGGGAGCACTGAAGCTTTCTTT
TRBD2 | TRBJ2-7 | - | TRBV5-5 | CASSVTSGGYEQYF | TGTGCCAGCAGCGTTACTAGCGGGGGCTACGAGCAGTACTTC
TRBD1 | TRBJ1-3 | - | TRBV10-3 | CAISHDREPGNTIYF | TGTGCCATCAGCCATGACAGGGAACCTGGAAACACCATATATTTT
- | TRBJ1-6 | - | TRBV27 | CASSRGFGNNSPLHF | TGTGCCAGCAGTCGGGGCTTCGGGAATAATTCACCCCTCCACTTT